This TCR beta chain was captured in a study of cytomegalovirus exposure and HLA in healthy donors. Healthy people donating bone marrow made up the donors. The study's findings and limits: TCR beta sequences reportedly predicted the HLA-A and HLA-B alleles of most subjects accurately. An analysis done earlier found most TCR beta V segments productive about 87% or about 30% of the time.

Germline lookup yields CDR1 MNHEY and CDR2 SMNVEV (reference sequence). This CDR3 is built from 14 residues. The V and J ends lost 2 bases and 0 bases, in that order; junction bases with no gene match: 1. The PCR contained 60 Vbeta and 13 Jbeta primers. Clones were read by immunoSEQ multiplex PCR, and TCRdb kept only the in-frame ones, dropping some. The sample holds approximately 180,000 clones, approximately 80% seen once. To note about this clone: Its antigen is not identified. The same CDR3 also results from other DNA sequences found in this sample.

The sequence came from a man aged 18-30 years in good health and CMV-seronegative. V and J are TRBV27 and TRBJ2-7; 7 bases agree with TRBD2. Sequenced: PBMCs. The CDR3 nucleotides read TGTGCCAGCAGTTTAGGCGGGAGCTCCTACGAGCAGTACTTC. This sequence encodes CASSLGGSSYEQYF.